What follows describes a single T cell receptor beta chain. The target of this receptor is not known. Base-call qualities are not available, and no considerably larger clone is one nucleotide away. The immunoSEQ Assay was used to sequence TCRbeta CDR3 regions. After extraction, genomic DNA underwent amplification by bias-controlled multiplex PCR, followed by high-throughput sequencing. The study's own analysis went as follows. To quantify the absolute abundance of every unique TCRbeta CDR3 region, sequences were collapsed and filtered. Usable DNA was measured by amplifying reference genes present in all nucleated cells, and TCRbeta template counts were normalized to that usable DNA to estimate T cell fraction. Repertoire TCRs were annotated as SARS-CoV-2-specific when V gene, CDR3 amino acid sequence and J gene were exactly matched to a known reactive TCR set. The reference SARS-CoV-2 TCR set came from MIRA and was filtered for enrichment in COVID-19-positive ImmuneCODE repertoires, removing public or cross-reactive TCRs. Based on the MIRA antigens, annotated TCRs were further analysed at the level of specific ORF or position within ORF. Breadth was defined as the number of annotated unique rearrangements divided by the total number of unique productive rearrangements, and depth was defined as the summed frequency of the annotated unique rearrangements. Two-sided Wilcoxon rank-sum tests were used to compare TCR breadth between groups. TCRdb re-hosts the immuneACCESS table, in-frame sequences only. Its copies lack some clones; in the studies checked, an unresolved V gene accounts for under half of them, and the cause for the rest is not known. That table furnishes V, J and clone size, whereas the DNA furnished D and trimming. This sample is represented by hundreds of thousands of clones; approximately 86% of them were singletons. The ten largest clones take up approximately 11% of the sample.

The treatment or condition label, as the study defines it: roughly 19 received Ad26.COV2.S at low or high dose, single or two shots; roughly 5 received placebo; per-sample allocation not given. Repertoires of vaccine and placebo recipients were sequenced from samples collected on day 63 after the first injection. Between 29 July and 7 August 2020, Cohort 1b enrolled 20 to 30 adults aged 18-55 years at one site in Boston, USA. Ad26.COV2.S consisted of a replication-incompetent adenovirus type 26 vector by which a prefusion-stabilized SARS-CoV-2 spike protein from the original Wuhan strain was expressed. The entry originates in a study of Ad26.COV2.S vaccination and SARS-CoV-2 variants (dated by TCRdb to the early 2020s). Regarding the study in general: Vaccine-arm donors were drawn from COV1001, a multicentre, randomized, double-blind, placebo-controlled phase I-IIa trial of Ad26.COV2.S in healthy adults. Dosing of Ad26.COV2.S was intramuscular, at either 5x10^10 or 1x10^11 viral particles, delivered as one shot or as two shots spaced 56 days apart. Sequencing of the TCRbeta repertoire served to evaluate the specificity and breadth of SARS-CoV-2-reactive T cell receptors following Ad26.COV2.S vaccination. The TCR-sequenced set comprised approximately 32 samples: roughly 19 Ad26.COV2.S vaccine recipients, 5 placebo recipients and 8 SARS-CoV-2 convalescent individuals. Participants in the trial were split at random into five groups of five each, receiving low-dose or high-dose Ad26.COV2.S once or twice, or else placebo on both occasions. Throughout the experiments and outcome assessment, investigators stayed blinded to trial group allocation. Findings and caveats that apply to the study as a whole: Non-spike TCR breadth was comparable between vaccine and placebo recipients, consistent with the vaccine containing only spike. It was noted by the authors that total T cell responses may have been underestimated by the TCR breadth and depth analyses. The study lacked the statistical power to compare responses across vaccine doses or regimens. Ad26.COV2.S recipients had higher spike-specific TCR breadth than placebo recipients (P = 0.0014). After vaccination, spike-specific CD8+ and CD4+ T cell responses were reported to show substantial breadth.

In the germline V gene (reference sequence), CDR1 corresponds to SGHNT and CDR2 to YYREEE. The trim is 0 bases for V and 5 bases for J, with a gap of 15 bases between the germline ends. Including cysteine and phenylalanine, the CDR3 has 15 amino acids. The retained sequence is limited to the CDR3, 45 bases, with the frame set at the first base. The source of this sequence is a person aged 18-60 years who received the Ad26.COV2.S COVID-19 vaccine or a placebo. The input for sequencing was peripheral blood, taken in a trial of Ad26.COV2.S vaccine versus placebo. Recombination connected TRBV5-4 to TRBJ2-7; TRBD1 is a weak D gene call, 5 bases matching. The DNA reads TGTGCCAGCAGCTTGGGACAAGGGGCAGGGAACGAGCAGTACTTC. Translated, this gives CASSLGQGAGNEQYF. Where the CDR3 stops, the reference TRBV5-4 and TRBJ2-7 genes take over; the full variable domain is ETGVTQSPTHLIKTRGQQVTLRCSSQSGHNTVSWYQQALGQGPQFIFQYYREEENGRGNFPPRFSGLQFPNYSSELNVNALELDDSALYLCASSLGQGAGNEQYFGPGTRLTVT.